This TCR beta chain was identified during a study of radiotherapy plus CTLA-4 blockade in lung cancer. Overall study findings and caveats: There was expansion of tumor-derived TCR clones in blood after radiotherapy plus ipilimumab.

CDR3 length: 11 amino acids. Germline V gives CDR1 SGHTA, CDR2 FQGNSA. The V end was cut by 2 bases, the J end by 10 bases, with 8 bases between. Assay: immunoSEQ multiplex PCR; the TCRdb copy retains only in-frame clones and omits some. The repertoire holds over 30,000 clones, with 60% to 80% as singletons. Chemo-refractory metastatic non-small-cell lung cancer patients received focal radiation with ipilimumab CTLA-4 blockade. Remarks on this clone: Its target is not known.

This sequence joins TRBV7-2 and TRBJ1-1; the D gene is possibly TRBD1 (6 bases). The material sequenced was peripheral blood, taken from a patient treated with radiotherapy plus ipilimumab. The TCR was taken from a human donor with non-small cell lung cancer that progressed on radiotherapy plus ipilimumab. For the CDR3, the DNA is TGTGCCAGCAGCTTACAGGGGCGAGCTTTCTTT. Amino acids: CASSLQGRAFF.